This TCR beta chain was recovered during a study of cytomegalovirus exposure and HLA in healthy donors. Primers for the PCR totalled 60 Vbeta and 13 Jbeta. Using immunoSEQ multiplex PCR, the repertoire was profiled, and TCRdb retains in-frame clones only, with some absent. Among some 90,000 clones listed, more than 70% were seen once. Germline lookup yields CDR1 MNHEY and CDR2 SMNVEV (reference sequence). This CDR3 is 14 amino acids long. Trimming took off 3 bases at V and 1 base at J, with 9 bases between the two ends. Material: PBMCs. The genes are TRBV27 and TRBJ1-1; no firm D call. The sequence was collected from a middle-aged man in good health and CMV-seronegative. Here the CDR3 DNA reads TGTGCCAGCAGTTTTGGCGGTTCGAACACTGAAGCTTTCTTT. Residues: CASSFGGSNTEAFF.